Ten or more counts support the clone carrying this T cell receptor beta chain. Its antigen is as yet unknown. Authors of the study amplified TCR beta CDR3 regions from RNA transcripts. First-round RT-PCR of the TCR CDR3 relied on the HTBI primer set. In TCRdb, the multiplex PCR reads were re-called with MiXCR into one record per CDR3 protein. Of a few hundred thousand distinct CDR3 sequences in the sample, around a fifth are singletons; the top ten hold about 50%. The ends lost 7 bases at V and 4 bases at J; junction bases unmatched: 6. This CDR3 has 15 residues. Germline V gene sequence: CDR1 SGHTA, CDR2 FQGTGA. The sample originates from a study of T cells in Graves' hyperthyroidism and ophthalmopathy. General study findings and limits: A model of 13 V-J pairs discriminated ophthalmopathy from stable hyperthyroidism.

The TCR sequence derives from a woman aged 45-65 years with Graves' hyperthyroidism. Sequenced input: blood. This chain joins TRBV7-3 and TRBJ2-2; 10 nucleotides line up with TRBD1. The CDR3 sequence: CASNPGTGATGELFF. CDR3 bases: TGTGCCAGCAACCCAGGGACAGGGGCCACCGGGGAGCTGTTTTTT.